The clone carrying this TCR beta chain was seen many times. Its specificity is unknown. Template material for amplifying TCR beta CDR3 regions consisted of RNA transcripts. The HTBI primer set drove a first-round RT-PCR of the TCR CDR3. TCRdb re-called the multiplex PCR reads with MiXCR, one entry per CDR3 protein. This sample has hundreds of thousands of distinct CDR3 sequences; around 19% occur once, and the top ten carry 16%. Pregnant or lactating patients were excluded, as were those with uncontrolled infection or other autoimmune disease. The data originate from a study of T cells in Graves' hyperthyroidism and ophthalmopathy. Notes on the study in general: Most thyroid clonotypes that were expanded above 0.001 also turned up in blood.

The CDR3 has 15 amino acids. Trimming stripped 6 bases from V and 2 bases from J, with 14 bases between. The clonotype was recovered from a woman aged 50 to 60 with Graves' hyperthyroidism that later progressed to Graves' ophthalmopathy. The chain employs TRBV12-3 or TRBV12-4 and TRBJ1-5; weak D call: TRBD1 (6 bases). Sequenced: blood. CDR3 nucleotides: TGTGCCAGCAGCCCCCGCAGGGGAGGCAATCAGCCCCAGCATTTT. Translated: CASSPRRGGNQPQHF.